Below, one T cell receptor beta chain is given with its context. Its target is not known. Mouse germline and gene names are used. The sequence runs out 1 residue before the end of the CDR3; the remainder is reconstructed from the germline J gene. The data stem from a study of tissue T cells after allogeneic stem cell transplantation. Study findings and constraints: Within patients, tissue anatomy strongly shaped TCR repertoire composition. Limitations included a small, clinically heterogeneous cohort and limited sampling depth.

Profiling relied on immunoSEQ multiplex PCR, and the TCRdb table lists in-frame clones only, not all of them. Of approximately 45,000 clones listed, approximately 70% are singletons. CDR3 length: 13 residues. Germline CDR1 and CDR2: SGHSA and FRNQAP. The ends lost 4 bases at V and 3 bases at J; junction bases unmatched: 0. This TCR was recovered from a pool of C57BL/6 mice in good health. Sequenced material: sorted cells pooled from one or two spleens. The chain joins TRBV16 to TRBJ2-3; 8 bases fit TRBD1. The DNA read from the CDR3 is TGTGCAAGCAGCTGGGACAGGGCAGAAACGCTGTAT. This gives the protein CASSWDRAETLY. The complete CDR3 reads CASSWDRAETLYF.